A selection of T cell receptor beta chains follows, all from one sample in a study of cytomegalovirus exposure and HLA in healthy donors. Generated by immunoSEQ multiplex PCR, the TCRdb table keeps only in-frame clones and is missing some. The table records about 140,000 clones, 75% to 80% of them present only once. Sequencing was performed on PBMCs. Receptors originate from a woman aged 18 to 35 in good health and CMV-seropositive. Each CDR3 is given without its conserved first and last residue.

j_gene | v_gene | len | CDR3aa
TRBJ1-6 | TRBV6-6 | 11 | ASSSRQGSPLH
TRBJ2-3 | TRBV5-4 | 12 | ASSFERRGDTQY
TRBJ1-3 | TRBV5-6 | 13 | ASSLRAGIGNTIY
TRBJ2-5 | TRBV6-5 | 11 | ASRASGQETQY
TRBJ2-5 | TRBV18 | 12 | ASSLGMRQETQY
TRBJ2-3 | TRBV28 | 14 | ASSKLAGGSTDTQY
TRBJ2-7 | TRBV2 | 15 | ASRDLGGGAFSYEQY
TRBJ2-2 | TRBV2 | 16 | ASSEERLAGLNTGELF
TRBJ2-5 | TRBV6-5 | 11 | ASSYLLQETQY
TRBJ1-3 | TRBV18 | 15 | ASSPRGGHPSGNTIY
TRBJ2-1 | TRBV7-8 | 13 | ASSFLDRPFNEQF
TRBJ1-3 | TRBV6-5 | 14 | ASSYQRTPSGNTIY